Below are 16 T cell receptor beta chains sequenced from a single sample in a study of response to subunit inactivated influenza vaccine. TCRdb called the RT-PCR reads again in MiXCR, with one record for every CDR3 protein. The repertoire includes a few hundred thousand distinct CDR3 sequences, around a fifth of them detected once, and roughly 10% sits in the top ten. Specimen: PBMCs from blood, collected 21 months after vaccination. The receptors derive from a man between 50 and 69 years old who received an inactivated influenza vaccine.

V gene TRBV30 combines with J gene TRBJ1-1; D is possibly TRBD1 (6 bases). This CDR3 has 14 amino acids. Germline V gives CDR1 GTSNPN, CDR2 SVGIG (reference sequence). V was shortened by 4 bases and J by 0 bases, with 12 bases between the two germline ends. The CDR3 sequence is CAWNGQRMNTEAFF. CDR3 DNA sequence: TGTGCCTGGAACGGACAGAGAATGAACACTGAAGCTTTCTTT. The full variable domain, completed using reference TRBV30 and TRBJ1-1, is SQTIHQWPATLVQPVGSPLSLECTVEGTSNPNLYWYRQAAGRGLQLLFYSVGIGQISSEVPQNLSASRPQDRQFILSSKKLLLSDSGFYLCAWNGQRMNTEAFFGQGTRLTVV.

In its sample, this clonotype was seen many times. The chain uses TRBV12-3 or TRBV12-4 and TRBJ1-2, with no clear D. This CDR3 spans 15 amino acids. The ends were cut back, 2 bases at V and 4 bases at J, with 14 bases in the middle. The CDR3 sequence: CASSLSSGQAYGYTF. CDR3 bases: TGTGCCAGCAGTTTATCGTCTGGCCAGGCCTATGGCTACACCTTC.

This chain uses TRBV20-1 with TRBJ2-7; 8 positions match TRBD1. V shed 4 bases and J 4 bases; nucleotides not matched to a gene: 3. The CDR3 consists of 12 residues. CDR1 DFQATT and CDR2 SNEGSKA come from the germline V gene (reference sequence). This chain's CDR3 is CSANHRGYEQYF. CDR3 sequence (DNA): TGCAGTGCTAACCACAGGGGGTACGAGCAGTACTTC.

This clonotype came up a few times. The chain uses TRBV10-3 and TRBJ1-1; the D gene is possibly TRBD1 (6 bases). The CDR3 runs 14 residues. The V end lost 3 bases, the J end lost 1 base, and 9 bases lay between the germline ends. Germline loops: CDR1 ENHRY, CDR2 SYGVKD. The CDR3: CAISEVQGNTEAFF. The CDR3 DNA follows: TGTGCCATCAGTGAAGTACAGGGGAACACTGAAGCTTTCTTT.

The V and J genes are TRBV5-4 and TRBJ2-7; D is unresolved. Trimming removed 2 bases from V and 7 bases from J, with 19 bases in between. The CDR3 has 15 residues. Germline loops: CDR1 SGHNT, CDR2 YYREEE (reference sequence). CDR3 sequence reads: CASSFEPTGVREQYF. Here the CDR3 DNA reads TGTGCCAGCAGCTTTGAACCTACTGGGGTCCGGGAGCAGTACTTC.

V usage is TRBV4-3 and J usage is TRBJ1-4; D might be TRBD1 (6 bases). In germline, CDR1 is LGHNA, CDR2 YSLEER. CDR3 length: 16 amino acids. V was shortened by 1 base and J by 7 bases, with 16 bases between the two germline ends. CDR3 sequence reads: CASSQGPVQGIEKLFF. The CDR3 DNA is TGCGCCAGCAGCCAAGGACCGGTACAGGGAATTGAAAAACTGTTTTTT.

The DNA of the CDR3 is TGTGCCAGCAGACGGACGGGCAACTACGAGCAGTACTTC. Amino acid sequence: CASRRTGNYEQYF. This chain uses TRBV12-3 or TRBV12-4 with TRBJ2-7; D gene unclear. This CDR3 is built from 13 residues. Trimming shortened V by 6 bases and J by 3 bases, and 12 bases separated the two germline ends.

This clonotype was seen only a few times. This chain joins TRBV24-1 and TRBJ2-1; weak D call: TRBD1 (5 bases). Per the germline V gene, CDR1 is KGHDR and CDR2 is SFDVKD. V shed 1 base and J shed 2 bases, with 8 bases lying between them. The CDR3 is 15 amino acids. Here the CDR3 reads CATSDFRGTYNEQFF. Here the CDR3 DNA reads TGTGCCACCAGTGATTTTAGGGGCACCTACAATGAGCAGTTCTTC.

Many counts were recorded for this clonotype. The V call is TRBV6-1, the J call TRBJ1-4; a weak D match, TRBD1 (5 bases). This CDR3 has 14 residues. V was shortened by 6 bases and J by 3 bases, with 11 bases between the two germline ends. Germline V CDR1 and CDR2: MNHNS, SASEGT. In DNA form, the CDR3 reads TGTGCCAGCAGCCGGGGGAGAGCTAATGAAAAACTGTTTTTT. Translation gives CASSRGRANEKLFF.

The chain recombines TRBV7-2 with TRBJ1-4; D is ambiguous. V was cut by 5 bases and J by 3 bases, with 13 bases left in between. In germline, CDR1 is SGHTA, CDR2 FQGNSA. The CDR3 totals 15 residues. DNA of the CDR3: TGTGCCAGCAGCCCTAGGAGACTTCCTAATGAAAAACTGTTTTTT. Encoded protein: CASSPRRLPNEKLFF.

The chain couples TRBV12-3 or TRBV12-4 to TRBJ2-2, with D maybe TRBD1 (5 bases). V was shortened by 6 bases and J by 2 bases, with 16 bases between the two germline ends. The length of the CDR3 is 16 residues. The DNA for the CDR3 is TGTGCCAGCAGCAACGGCTGGACACCCAACACCGGGGAGCTGTTTTTT. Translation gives CASSNGWTPNTGELFF.

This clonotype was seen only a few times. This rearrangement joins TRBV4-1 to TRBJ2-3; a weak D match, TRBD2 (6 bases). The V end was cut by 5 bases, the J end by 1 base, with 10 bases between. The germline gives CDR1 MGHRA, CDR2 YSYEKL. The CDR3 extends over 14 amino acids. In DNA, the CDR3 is TGCGCCAGCAGCAATATAGCGGGCACAGATACGCAGTATTTT. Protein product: CASSNIAGTDTQYF.

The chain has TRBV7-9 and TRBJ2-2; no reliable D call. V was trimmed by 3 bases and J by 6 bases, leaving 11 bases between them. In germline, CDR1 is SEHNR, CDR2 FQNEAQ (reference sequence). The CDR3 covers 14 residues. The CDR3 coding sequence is TGTGCCAGCAGCTTGGACCCCTCAGCCGGGGAGCTGTTTTTT. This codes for CASSLDPSAGELFF.

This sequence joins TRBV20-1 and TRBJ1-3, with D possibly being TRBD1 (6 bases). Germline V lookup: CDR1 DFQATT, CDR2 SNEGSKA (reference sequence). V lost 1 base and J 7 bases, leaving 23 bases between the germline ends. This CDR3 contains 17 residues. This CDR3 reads CSARATLDTGYFNTIYF. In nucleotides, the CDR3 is TGCAGTGCTAGAGCAACTCTAGACACAGGGTACTTCAACACCATATATTTT.

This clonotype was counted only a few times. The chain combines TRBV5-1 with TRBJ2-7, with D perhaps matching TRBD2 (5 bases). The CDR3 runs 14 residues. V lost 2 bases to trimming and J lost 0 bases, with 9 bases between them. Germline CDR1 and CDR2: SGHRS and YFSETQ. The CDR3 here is CASSFLRGSYEQYF. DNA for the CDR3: TGCGCCAGCAGCTTCCTCCGGGGCTCCTACGAGCAGTACTTC.

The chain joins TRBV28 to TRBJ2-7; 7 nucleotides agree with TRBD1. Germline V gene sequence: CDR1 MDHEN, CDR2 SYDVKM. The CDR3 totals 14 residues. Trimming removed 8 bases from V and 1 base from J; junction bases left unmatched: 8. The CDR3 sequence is CASSQDRSSYEQYF. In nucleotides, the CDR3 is TGTGCCAGCTCCCAGGACAGGTCTTCCTACGAGCAGTACTTC.